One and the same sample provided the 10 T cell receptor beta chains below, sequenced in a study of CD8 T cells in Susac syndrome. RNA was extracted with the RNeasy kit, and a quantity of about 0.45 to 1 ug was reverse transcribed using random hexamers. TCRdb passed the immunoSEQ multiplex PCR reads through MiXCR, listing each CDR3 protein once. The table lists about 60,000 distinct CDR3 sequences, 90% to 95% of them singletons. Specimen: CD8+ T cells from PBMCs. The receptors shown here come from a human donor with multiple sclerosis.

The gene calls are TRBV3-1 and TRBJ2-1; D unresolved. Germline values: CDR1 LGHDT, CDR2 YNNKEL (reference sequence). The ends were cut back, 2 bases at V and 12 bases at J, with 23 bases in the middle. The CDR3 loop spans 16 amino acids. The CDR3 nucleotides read TGTGCCAGCAGCCAAAGGACGCCAGGCCTCTTGAGTTTGCAGTTCTTC. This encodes CASSQRTPGLLSLQFF.

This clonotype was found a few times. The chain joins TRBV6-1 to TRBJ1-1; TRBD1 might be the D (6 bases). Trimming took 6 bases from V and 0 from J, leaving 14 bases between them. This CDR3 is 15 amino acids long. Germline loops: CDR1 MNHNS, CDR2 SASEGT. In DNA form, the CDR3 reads TGTGCCAGCAGGGAACCTACAGGGCTGAACACTGAAGCTTTCTTT. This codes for CASREPTGLNTEAFF.

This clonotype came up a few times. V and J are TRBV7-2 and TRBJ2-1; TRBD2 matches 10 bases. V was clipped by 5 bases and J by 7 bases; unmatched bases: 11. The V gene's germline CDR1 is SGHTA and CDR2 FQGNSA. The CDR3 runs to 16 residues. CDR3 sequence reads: CASSVMPSGSDNEQFF. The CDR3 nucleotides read TGTGCCAGCAGCGTCATGCCTAGCGGGAGTGATAATGAGCAGTTCTTC.

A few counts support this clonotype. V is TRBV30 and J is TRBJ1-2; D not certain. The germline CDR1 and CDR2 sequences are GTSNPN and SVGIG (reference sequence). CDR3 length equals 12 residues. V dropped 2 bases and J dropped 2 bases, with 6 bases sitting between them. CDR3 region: CAWSPENYGYTF. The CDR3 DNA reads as TGTGCCTGGAGTCCAGAGAACTATGGCTACACCTTC.

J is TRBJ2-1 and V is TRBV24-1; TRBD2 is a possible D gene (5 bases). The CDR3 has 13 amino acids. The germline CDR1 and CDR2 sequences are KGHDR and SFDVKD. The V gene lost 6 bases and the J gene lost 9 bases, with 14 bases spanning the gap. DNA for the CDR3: TGTGCCACCAGTACCCTCCCGGGGAGTGAGCAGTTCTTC. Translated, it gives CATSTLPGSEQFF.

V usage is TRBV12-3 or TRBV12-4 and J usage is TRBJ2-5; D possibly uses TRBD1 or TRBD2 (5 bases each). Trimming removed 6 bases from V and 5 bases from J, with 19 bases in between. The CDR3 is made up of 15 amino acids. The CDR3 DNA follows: TGTGCCAGCAGCTGGAGGTGGGGACCTGGGGAGACCCAGTACTTC. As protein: CASSWRWGPGETQYF.

CDR3 loop: CASSFDSSYNEQFF. Written as DNA, the CDR3 is TGTGCCAGCAGTTTTGACAGCTCCTACAATGAGCAGTTCTTC. This chain uses TRBV27 with TRBJ2-1, with D maybe TRBD1 (5 bases). With 3 bases removed from V and 0 bases from J, the gap between germline ends came to 6 bases. CDR1 is MNHEY, CDR2 SMNVEV, per germline (reference sequence). The CDR3 length is 14 residues.

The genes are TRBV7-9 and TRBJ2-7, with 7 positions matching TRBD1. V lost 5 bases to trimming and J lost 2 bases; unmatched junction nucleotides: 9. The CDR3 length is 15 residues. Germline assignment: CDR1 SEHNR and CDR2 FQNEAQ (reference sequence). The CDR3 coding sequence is TGTGCCAGCAGCCATCCGGGACAGCGCCCCTACGAGCAGTACTTC. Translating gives CASSHPGQRPYEQYF.

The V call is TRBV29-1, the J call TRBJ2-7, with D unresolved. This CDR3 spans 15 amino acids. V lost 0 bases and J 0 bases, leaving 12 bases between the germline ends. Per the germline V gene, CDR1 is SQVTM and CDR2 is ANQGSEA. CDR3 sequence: CSVEDGPQSSYEQYF. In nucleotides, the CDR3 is TGCAGCGTTGAAGATGGGCCCCAGAGCTCCTACGAGCAGTACTTC.

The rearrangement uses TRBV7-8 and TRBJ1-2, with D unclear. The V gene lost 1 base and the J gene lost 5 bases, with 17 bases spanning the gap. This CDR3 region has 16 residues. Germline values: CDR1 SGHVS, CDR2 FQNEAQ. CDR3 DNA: TGTGCCAGCAGCTTAGAGTCCCAGACTCCTTGGTATGGCTACACCTTC. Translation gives CASSLESQTPWYGYTF.